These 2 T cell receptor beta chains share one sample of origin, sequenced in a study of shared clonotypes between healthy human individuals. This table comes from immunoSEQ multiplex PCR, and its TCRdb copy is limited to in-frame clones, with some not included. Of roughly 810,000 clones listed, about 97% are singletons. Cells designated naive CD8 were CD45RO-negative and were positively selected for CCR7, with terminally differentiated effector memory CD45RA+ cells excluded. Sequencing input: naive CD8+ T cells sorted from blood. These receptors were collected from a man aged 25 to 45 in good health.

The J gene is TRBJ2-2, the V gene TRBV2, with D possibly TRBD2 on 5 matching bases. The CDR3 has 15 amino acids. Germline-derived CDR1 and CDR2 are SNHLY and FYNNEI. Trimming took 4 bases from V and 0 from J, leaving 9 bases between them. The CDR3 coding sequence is TGTGCCAGCAGTGTGACCGGGACGAACACCGGGGAGCTGTTTTTT. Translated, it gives CASSVTGTNTGELFF.

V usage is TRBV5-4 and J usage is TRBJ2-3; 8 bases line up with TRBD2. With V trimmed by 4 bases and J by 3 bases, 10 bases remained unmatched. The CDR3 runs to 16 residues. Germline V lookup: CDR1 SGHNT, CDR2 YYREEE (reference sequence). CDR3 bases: TGTGCCAGCAGCGTGTGGACTAGCCGGAGGACAGATACGCAGTATTTT. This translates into CASSVWTSRRTDTQYF.